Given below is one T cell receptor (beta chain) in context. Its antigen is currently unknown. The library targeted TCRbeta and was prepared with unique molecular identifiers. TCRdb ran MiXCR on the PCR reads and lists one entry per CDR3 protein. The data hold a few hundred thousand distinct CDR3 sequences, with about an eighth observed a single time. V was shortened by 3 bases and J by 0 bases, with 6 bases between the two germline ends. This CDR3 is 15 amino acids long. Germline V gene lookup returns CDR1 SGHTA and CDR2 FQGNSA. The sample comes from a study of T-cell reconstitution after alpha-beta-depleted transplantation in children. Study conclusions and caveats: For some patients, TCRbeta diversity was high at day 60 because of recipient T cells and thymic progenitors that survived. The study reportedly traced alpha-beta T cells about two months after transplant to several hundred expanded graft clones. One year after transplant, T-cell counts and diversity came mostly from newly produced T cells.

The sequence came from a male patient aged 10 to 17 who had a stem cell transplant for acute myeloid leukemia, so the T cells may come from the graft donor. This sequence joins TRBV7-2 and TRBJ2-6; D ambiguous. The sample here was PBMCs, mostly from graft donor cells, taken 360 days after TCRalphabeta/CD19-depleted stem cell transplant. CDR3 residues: CASSFEPSGANVLTF. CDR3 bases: TGTGCCAGCAGCTTCGAGCCCTCTGGGGCCAACGTCCTGACTTTC. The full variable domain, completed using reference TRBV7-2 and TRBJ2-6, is GAGVSQSPSNKVTEKGKDVELRCDPISGHTALYWYRQSLGQGLEFLIYFQGNSAPDKSGLPSDRFSAERTGGSVSTLTIQRTQQEDSAVYLCASSFEPSGANVLTFGAGSRLTVL.